Sample share makes the clone carrying this T cell receptor beta chain medium-sized. Its specificity is not known. This entry comes from a study of vaccination and CD4 T cells after COVID-19. On the study more broadly: Six males and four females, two Hispanic, made up the convalescents. Samples taken post-COVID came a median about 98 days after diagnosis, ranging from 35 to 161.

General study results and limits: The authors identified 304 of 307 vaccine-specific clones in convalescent patients as spike mono-reactive.

The length of the CDR3 is 14 residues. CDR1 and CDR2 (germline): MNHEY, SMNVEV (reference sequence). The germline V and J ends were trimmed by 5 bases and 6 bases, with 16 bases remaining between them. As to treatment: roughly ten-day PBMC culture with coronavirus spike peptide pools or control peptides (ViraFEST assay). Cultured CD4+ T-cell DNA underwent Oncomine TCR Beta short-read sequencing. Someone extracted genomic DNA from cultured CD4+ T cells. TCRdb ran MiXCR on the PCR reads and lists one entry per CDR3 protein. The sample consists of over 15,000 distinct CDR3 sequences, around 31% of them appearing once.

Sequencing input: cultured CD4+ T cells from blood. This sequence was found in a human donor with COVID-19. The chain employs TRBV27 and TRBJ1-2; D is perhaps TRBD1 (5 bases). DNA for the CDR3: TGTGCCAGCAGTGGGCAGGGAGGATCCCATGGCTACACCTTC. This sequence encodes CASSGQGGSHGYTF.